This T cell receptor (beta chain) derives from a study of blood T cell repertoires in COVID-19. In the study overall: Sample material is recorded as cDNA or gDNA derived from T cells, B-cell-depleted T cells, or PBMCs.

Ages ranged from about 18 to 89 years, with residence in 24 US areas. For recovered donors of Cohort 3, there were two negative PCRs, clearance, or symptom resolution. Per the original data handling: Nucleated cell number was recorded as an estimate derived from reference gene primer amplification. Generated by immunoSEQ multiplex PCR, the TCRdb table keeps only in-frame clones and is missing some. V, J and clone size reflect that table, while D and trimming were determined from the DNA. The data hold 150,000 to 200,000 clones, with approximately 89% observed a single time. The sequenced sample consisted of PBMCs or T cells enriched from blood (not recorded which). This sequence originates from a woman younger than 35 who had recovered from COVID-19.

In DNA, the CDR3 is TGTGCCAGCAGCGTAGTCCCCCCAGGGTTTGAGCACACTGAAGCTTTCTTT. Its protein product is CASSVVPPGFEHTEAFF. The V gene is TRBV9, the J gene TRBJ1-1; possibly TRBD1 for D (5 bases). Germline V CDR1 and CDR2: SGDLS, YYNGEE. Trimming cost V 0 bases and J 3 bases, with 18 bases left between them. This CDR3 spans 17 amino acids.